One T cell receptor beta chain is described in this entry. What it binds is not known. This specimen includes other DNA sequences encoding the same CDR3. The record originates from a study of CD8+ T cells in alopecia areata. Findings of the study overall: In scalp and blood, many expanded lesional clones persisted during tofacitinib. In scalp, tofacitinib significantly decreased clonality and expanded CD8+ clones among the top 100.

The sample's treatment: oral pan-JAK inhibitor, 5-10 mg twice daily. The CDR3 spans 15 residues. V dropped 6 bases and J dropped 4; count of bases not matched to a gene: 10. CDR1 MNHEY and CDR2 SMNVEV come from the germline V gene (reference sequence). Following RNA extraction, reverse transcription yielded cDNA that acted as the sequencing template. Measured with immunoSEQ multiplex PCR; TCRdb has only the in-frame clones, and not every one. The sample lists 90,000 to 120,000 clones, less than 90% occurring once. The receptor's source is a human donor with alopecia areata. The genes are TRBV27 and TRBJ2-7; 9 bases map to TRBD1. Sequencing used CD8+ T cells sorted from blood, obtained at week 24, from a patient treated with tofacitinib. This CDR3 reads CASSLPGQGIYEQYF. CDR3 bases: TGTGCCAGCAGCTTACCGGGACAGGGCATATACGAGCAGTACTTC.